This T cell receptor (beta chain) is from a study of T cell responses to AZD1222 COVID-19 vaccine. Study-wide results and caveats: White British ancestry dominated among donors, who included more females, and clonal diversity was possibly underestimated. Recipients of AZD1222 seropositive at baseline numbered only 5 or 6.

Germline loops: CDR1 SGHRS, CDR2 YFSETQ. Trimming left V 2 bases short and J 5 bases short, with 2 bases between. The CDR3 loop spans 11 amino acids. The table came from immunoSEQ multiplex PCR; TCRdb's copy has only in-frame clones and leaves some out. Among roughly 120,000 clones listed, 92% were seen once. Regarding this clone: The antigen is unknown.

The chain employs TRBV5-1 and TRBJ2-1; unclear D gene. The sample consisted of peripheral blood, taken on day 0 of AZD1222 vaccination. This TCR was recovered from an adult in good health. DNA for the CDR3: TGCGCCAGCAGCTTTAACAATGAGCAGTTCTTC. It translates to CASSFNNEQFF.